The T cell receptor (beta chain) described here comes from a study of cytomegalovirus exposure and HLA in healthy donors. Study-level points and caveats: Sequence variants that were highly shared formed a cluster that was likely a sequencing artifact. Later analysis identified several of the most significant clusters that appeared linked to common viral pathogens. In a later analysis, donors in an Asian-associated ancestry cluster reportedly had fewer N-insertions in productive TCRs than the cohort mean. Trimming of TCR beta V- and J-genes showed a link, identified in a later analysis, to a missense DCLRE1C variant.

The PCR had 60 Vbeta and 13 Jbeta primers. Here immunoSEQ multiplex PCR was the method, and the copy in TCRdb shows in-frame clones only, minus some. The ten top clones account for 6.2%, within a sample of some 41,000 clones. Worth noting for this clone: What it binds is not known.

The CDR3 is 15 residues long. V shed 2 bases, J shed 6 bases, and the junction held 7 bases outside the gene matches. Germline CDR1 reads MGHRA; CDR2 reads YSYEKL. The chain employs TRBV4-1 and TRBJ1-2; 9 bases are shared with TRBD1. The TCR originated in a man aged 25 to 40 in good health and CMV-seronegative. The sample consisted of PBMCs. The CDR3 loop is CASSQLGQGLDGYTF. CDR3 in DNA: TGCGCCAGCAGCCAACTGGGACAGGGTTTAGATGGCTACACCTTC.